What follows are 22 T cell receptor beta chains derived from one specimen sequenced in a study of immune reconstitution after stem cell transplant in scleroderma. Using its own MiXCR run on the RT-PCR reads, TCRdb lists one record per CDR3 protein. Seen here are 2,000 or so distinct CDR3 sequences, approximately 15% observed once, and the top ten hold less than 10%. The sample was collected before or after autologous hematopoietic stem cell transplantation (not recorded which). These receptor sequences come from a female donor with systemic sclerosis.

This clonotype is medium-sized (0.01 to 0.1%) within its sample. The chain uses TRBV5-1 and TRBJ2-3; D tentatively reads TRBD1 or TRBD2 (5 bases each). V was trimmed by 0 bases and J by 2 bases, leaving 10 bases between them. The germline V gene encodes CDR1 SGHRS and CDR2 YFSETQ. This CDR3 region has 15 residues. CDR3 coding DNA: TGCGCCAGCAGCTTGGGACCGGGGACCACAGATACGCAGTATTTT. The encoded protein is CASSLGPGTTDTQYF.

This chain uses TRBV4-1 with TRBJ1-6; D gene uncertain. Looked up from germline, CDR1 is MGHRA and CDR2 is YSYEKL. This CDR3 has 13 residues. V was shortened by 1 base and J by 9 bases, with 7 bases between the two germline ends. Here the CDR3 DNA reads TGCGCCAGCAGCCAAGGTTTGGGTTCACCCCTCCACTTT. Amino acids: CASSQGLGSPLHF.

This clonotype is medium-sized (0.01 to 0.1%) in the sample. J is TRBJ1-1 and V is TRBV20-1; D might be TRBD1 (6 bases). Germline V gene lookup returns CDR1 DFQATT and CDR2 SNEGSKA (reference sequence). V gave up 1 base and J gave up 3 bases, with 15 bases separating them. The CDR3 loop spans 15 amino acids. In DNA form, the CDR3 reads TGCAGTGCTAGAGCTGGGGGCGGTGGGGACACTGAAGCTTTCTTT. This encodes CSARAGGGGDTEAFF.

In this sample, this clonotype is large. The chain employs TRBV29-1 and TRBJ2-2; 7 positions agree with TRBD2. CDR3 length: 12 residues. Germline V lookup: CDR1 SQVTM, CDR2 ANQGSEA. V shed 7 bases and J 5 bases; nucleotides not matched to a gene: 4. The CDR3 DNA sequence: TGCAGCGCGGGGGGTCGGACCGGGGAGCTGTTTTTT. It specifies CSAGGRTGELFF.

This clonotype is medium-sized (0.01 to 0.1%) in the sample. CDR3 in DNA: TGTGCCAGCAGTTACCCATCGAGGTCAACGGGACAGAAAATCTTGGAGGGTGAAAAACTGTTTTTT. Translating it yields CASSYPSRSTGQKILEGEKLFF. V usage is TRBV6-2 or TRBV6-3 and J usage is TRBJ1-4, with 7 bases that match TRBD1. From germline, CDR1 is MNHEY and CDR2 SVGEGT. Trimming removed 2 bases from V and 7 bases from J; junction bases left unmatched: 28. This CDR3 has 22 residues.

This clonotype qualifies as medium-sized (0.01 to 0.1%). V and J are TRBV20-1 and TRBJ1-4; 11 bases align to TRBD1. The CDR3 consists of 13 residues. The germline CDR1 and CDR2 sequences are DFQATT and SNEGSKA (reference sequence). J was trimmed by 7 bases and V by 5 bases; bases with no gene match: 3. The CDR3 loop is CSAGQGAGEKLFF. The CDR3 DNA sequence: TGCAGTGCTGGACAGGGGGCAGGTGAAAAACTGTTTTTT.

The V gene is TRBV7-6, the J gene TRBJ2-1, with 10 bases aligning to TRBD2. Per the germline V gene, CDR1 is SGHVS and CDR2 is FNYEAQ. The junction had 7 bases not matched to a gene; V was cut back by 0 bases and J by 5 bases. CDR3 size: 17 residues. In DNA, the CDR3 is TGTGCCAGCAGCTTAGCGCTCCTAGCGGGAGTAAACAATGAGCAGTTCTTC. This translates into CASSLALLAGVNNEQFF. Variable domain in full (rest from reference TRBV7-6 and TRBJ2-1): GAGVSQSPRYKVTKRGQDVALRCDPISGHVSLYWYRQALGQGPEFLTYFNYEAQQDKSGLPNDRFSAERPEGSISTLTIQRTEQRDSAMYRCASSLALLAGVNNEQFFGPGTRLTVL.

The chain has TRBV5-5 and TRBJ2-1, with 10 bases lining up with TRBD1. Per the germline V gene, CDR1 is SGHKS and CDR2 is YYEKEE (reference sequence). V lost 4 bases, J lost 9 bases, and 10 bases stayed unmatched. This CDR3 is built from 15 residues. The CDR3: CASSLLGQGFSEQFF. The CDR3, as DNA: TGTGCCAGCAGCCTTCTGGGACAGGGGTTTAGTGAGCAGTTCTTC.

This clonotype is medium-sized in the sample. The DNA of the CDR3 is TGCGCCAGCAGCTTGGGGCTAGCGGGGGGGCACGAGACCCAGTACTTC. This gives the protein CASSLGLAGGHETQYF. This rearrangement joins TRBV5-1 to TRBJ2-5; TRBD2 matches 12 bases. V trimming: 0 bases; J trimming: 5 bases; junction bases outside the gene matches: 5. The CDR3 contains 16 residues. Looked up from germline, CDR1 is SGHRS and CDR2 is YFSETQ. The full variable domain, rest sourced from reference TRBV5-1 and TRBJ2-5, is KAGVTQTPRYLIKTRGQQVTLSCSPISGHRSVSWYQQTPGQGLQFLFEYFSETQRNKGNFPGRFSGRQFSNSRSEMNVSTLELGDSALYLCASSLGLAGGHETQYFGPGTRLLVL.

The chain links TRBV5-1 to TRBJ2-2, with D perhaps matching TRBD1 (5 bases). Trimming removed 6 bases at V and 1 base at J, with 10 bases between. The germline V gene encodes CDR1 SGHRS and CDR2 YFSETQ. The CDR3 is made up of 14 amino acids. The CDR3 DNA sequence: TGCGCCAGCAAGCGAACAGGGAACACCGGGGAGCTGTTTTTT. Translating gives CASKRTGNTGELFF.

As to this clonotype: A read error may be the cause here, since a much bigger clone is one base away. CDR3 protein: CASSFGQGDNAQYF. In DNA form, the CDR3 reads TGTGCCAGCAGTTTCGGGCAGGGGGACAACGCGCAGTACTTC. The chain recombines TRBV12-3 or TRBV12-4 with TRBJ2-7, with 7 bases that match TRBD1. V lost 3 bases and J lost 9; bases outside the gene matches: 11. The CDR3 has 14 amino acids.

This sequence joins TRBV2 and TRBJ2-7, with TRBD1 identical over 8 bases. The CDR3 extends over 13 amino acids. V lost 11 bases and J lost 7; bases outside the gene matches: 13. Germline V gene data show CDR1 as SNHLY and CDR2 as FYNNEI. CDR3: CAATGGPMGEQYF. CDR3 nucleotides: TGTGCCGCAACAGGGGGACCCATGGGGGAGCAGTACTTC. Drawing the rest from reference TRBV2 and TRBJ2-7, the complete variable domain is EPEVTQTPSHQVTQMGQEVILRCVPISNHLYFYWYRQILGQKVEFLVSFYNNEISEKSEIFDDQFSVERPDGSNFTLKIRSTKLEDSAMYFCAATGGPMGEQYFGPGTRLTVT.

The genes are TRBV12-3 or TRBV12-4 and TRBJ2-7; D is unresolved. This CDR3 is 12 amino acids long. The V gene lost 4 bases and the J gene lost 6 bases, with 10 bases spanning the gap. The CDR3 region is CASSSTSAEQYF. The CDR3 DNA reads TGTGCCAGCAGTTCCACGAGTGCCGAGCAGTACTTC.

Worth noting for this clonotype: Just one base apart from a much larger clone, this may be a read error. This chain joins TRBV5-4 and TRBJ1-2; D not certain. CDR3 length: 13 amino acids. Germline CDR1 SGHNT, CDR2 YYREEE (reference sequence). This CDR3 is CASSLGSGYDYTF. As DNA, the CDR3 is TGTGCCAGCAGCTTGGGGTCTGGCTATGACTACACCTTC.

This clonotype was picked up a small number of times. This chain uses TRBV11-2 with TRBJ2-3, with a tentative D call TRBD1 (7 bases). The CDR3 contains 17 residues. Germline CDR1 is SGHAT and CDR2 is FQNNGV. V lost 1 base and J lost 1, with 15 bases in between. The CDR3 DNA reads TGTGCCAGCAGCTTAGGGAGGGGGCTAGTAGGCACAGATACGCAGTATTTT. Protein product: CASSLGRGLVGTDTQYF.

This clonotype was seen only a few times. This chain uses TRBV29-1 with TRBJ1-1; D unresolved. This CDR3 has 12 amino acids. Germline V gene lookup returns CDR1 SQVTM and CDR2 ANQGSEA. Trimming removed 3 bases at V and 3 bases at J, with 8 bases between. CDR3 nucleotides: TGCAGCGTTGAGGGGAGGGACACTGAAGCTTTCTTT. Translated, it gives CSVEGRDTEAFF.

This clonotype was seen only a few times. The chain uses TRBV30 and TRBJ1-6, with no clear D. Trimming removed 2 bases from V and 3 bases from J, with 14 bases in between. Germline V gene lookup returns CDR1 GTSNPN and CDR2 SVGIG (reference sequence). This CDR3 is 16 amino acids long. CDR3 sequence (DNA): TGTGCCTGGAGTACCCCCAGACGGAGCTATAATTCACCCCTCCACTTT. This gives the protein CAWSTPRRSYNSPLHF.

In its sample, this clonotype ranks as large. The chain has TRBV20-1 and TRBJ2-1, with D unresolved. Germline V gene sequence: CDR1 DFQATT, CDR2 SNEGSKA (reference sequence). Trimming shortened V by 2 bases and J by 8 bases, and 13 bases separated the two germline ends. The CDR3 contains 13 residues. This CDR3 reads CSARRPVGHEQFF. For the CDR3, the DNA is TGCAGTGCTAGAAGGCCAGTTGGGCATGAGCAGTTCTTC.

This clonotype was detected only a few times. The V and J genes are TRBV11-2 and TRBJ2-7; D gene unclear. The V gene lost 0 bases and the J gene lost 2 bases, with 11 bases spanning the gap. The CDR3 is 15 amino acids. The germline V gene encodes CDR1 SGHAT and CDR2 FQNNGV. The CDR3 region is CASSLDPTSTYEQYF. The CDR3 DNA reads as TGTGCCAGCAGCTTAGATCCCACCAGTACCTACGAGCAGTACTTC. Filled out from reference TRBV11-2 and TRBJ2-7, the complete variable domain reads EAGVAQSPRYKIIEKRQSVAFWCNPISGHATLYWYQQILGQGPKLLIQFQNNGVVDDSQLPKDRFSAERLKGVDSTLKIQPAKLEDSAVYLCASSLDPTSTYEQYFGPGTRLTVT.

By proportion, this clonotype is medium-sized. V and J are TRBV18 and TRBJ2-7; D remains unclear. CDR1 and CDR2 (germline): KGHSH, LQKENI. The ends were cut back, 4 bases at V and 3 bases at J, with 10 bases in the middle. The CDR3 covers 13 residues. CDR3 coding DNA: TGTGCCAGCTCACAGGACGTCGGCTACGAGCAGTACTTC. Protein sequence: CASSQDVGYEQYF.

By share, this clonotype ranks as medium-sized. The V and J genes are TRBV29-1 and TRBJ1-1; no firm D call. The CDR3 runs to 13 residues. The germline V gene encodes CDR1 SQVTM and CDR2 ANQGSEA. The V gene lost 4 bases and the J gene lost 1 base, with 10 bases spanning the gap. CDR3 loop: CSVGAFRNTEAFF. CDR3 nucleotide sequence: TGCAGCGTTGGGGCCTTCAGGAACACTGAAGCTTTCTTT. The whole variable domain, remainder taken from reference TRBV29-1 and TRBJ1-1, is SAVISQKPSRDICQRGTSLTIQCQVDSQVTMMFWYRQQPGQSLTLIATANQGSEATYESGFVIDKFPISRPNLTFSTLTVSNMSPEDSSIYLCSVGAFRNTEAFFGQGTRLTVV.

In its sample, this clonotype is large. V gene TRBV6-5 combines with J gene TRBJ1-1; TRBD1 is a possible D gene (6 bases). Trimming stripped 2 bases from V and 1 base from J, with 8 bases between. From germline, CDR1 is MNHEY and CDR2 SVGAGI. This CDR3 is built from 14 residues. The CDR3 nucleotides read TGTGCCAGCAGTTACCGGACAGCGAACACTGAAGCTTTCTTT. Amino acid sequence: CASSYRTANTEAFF.